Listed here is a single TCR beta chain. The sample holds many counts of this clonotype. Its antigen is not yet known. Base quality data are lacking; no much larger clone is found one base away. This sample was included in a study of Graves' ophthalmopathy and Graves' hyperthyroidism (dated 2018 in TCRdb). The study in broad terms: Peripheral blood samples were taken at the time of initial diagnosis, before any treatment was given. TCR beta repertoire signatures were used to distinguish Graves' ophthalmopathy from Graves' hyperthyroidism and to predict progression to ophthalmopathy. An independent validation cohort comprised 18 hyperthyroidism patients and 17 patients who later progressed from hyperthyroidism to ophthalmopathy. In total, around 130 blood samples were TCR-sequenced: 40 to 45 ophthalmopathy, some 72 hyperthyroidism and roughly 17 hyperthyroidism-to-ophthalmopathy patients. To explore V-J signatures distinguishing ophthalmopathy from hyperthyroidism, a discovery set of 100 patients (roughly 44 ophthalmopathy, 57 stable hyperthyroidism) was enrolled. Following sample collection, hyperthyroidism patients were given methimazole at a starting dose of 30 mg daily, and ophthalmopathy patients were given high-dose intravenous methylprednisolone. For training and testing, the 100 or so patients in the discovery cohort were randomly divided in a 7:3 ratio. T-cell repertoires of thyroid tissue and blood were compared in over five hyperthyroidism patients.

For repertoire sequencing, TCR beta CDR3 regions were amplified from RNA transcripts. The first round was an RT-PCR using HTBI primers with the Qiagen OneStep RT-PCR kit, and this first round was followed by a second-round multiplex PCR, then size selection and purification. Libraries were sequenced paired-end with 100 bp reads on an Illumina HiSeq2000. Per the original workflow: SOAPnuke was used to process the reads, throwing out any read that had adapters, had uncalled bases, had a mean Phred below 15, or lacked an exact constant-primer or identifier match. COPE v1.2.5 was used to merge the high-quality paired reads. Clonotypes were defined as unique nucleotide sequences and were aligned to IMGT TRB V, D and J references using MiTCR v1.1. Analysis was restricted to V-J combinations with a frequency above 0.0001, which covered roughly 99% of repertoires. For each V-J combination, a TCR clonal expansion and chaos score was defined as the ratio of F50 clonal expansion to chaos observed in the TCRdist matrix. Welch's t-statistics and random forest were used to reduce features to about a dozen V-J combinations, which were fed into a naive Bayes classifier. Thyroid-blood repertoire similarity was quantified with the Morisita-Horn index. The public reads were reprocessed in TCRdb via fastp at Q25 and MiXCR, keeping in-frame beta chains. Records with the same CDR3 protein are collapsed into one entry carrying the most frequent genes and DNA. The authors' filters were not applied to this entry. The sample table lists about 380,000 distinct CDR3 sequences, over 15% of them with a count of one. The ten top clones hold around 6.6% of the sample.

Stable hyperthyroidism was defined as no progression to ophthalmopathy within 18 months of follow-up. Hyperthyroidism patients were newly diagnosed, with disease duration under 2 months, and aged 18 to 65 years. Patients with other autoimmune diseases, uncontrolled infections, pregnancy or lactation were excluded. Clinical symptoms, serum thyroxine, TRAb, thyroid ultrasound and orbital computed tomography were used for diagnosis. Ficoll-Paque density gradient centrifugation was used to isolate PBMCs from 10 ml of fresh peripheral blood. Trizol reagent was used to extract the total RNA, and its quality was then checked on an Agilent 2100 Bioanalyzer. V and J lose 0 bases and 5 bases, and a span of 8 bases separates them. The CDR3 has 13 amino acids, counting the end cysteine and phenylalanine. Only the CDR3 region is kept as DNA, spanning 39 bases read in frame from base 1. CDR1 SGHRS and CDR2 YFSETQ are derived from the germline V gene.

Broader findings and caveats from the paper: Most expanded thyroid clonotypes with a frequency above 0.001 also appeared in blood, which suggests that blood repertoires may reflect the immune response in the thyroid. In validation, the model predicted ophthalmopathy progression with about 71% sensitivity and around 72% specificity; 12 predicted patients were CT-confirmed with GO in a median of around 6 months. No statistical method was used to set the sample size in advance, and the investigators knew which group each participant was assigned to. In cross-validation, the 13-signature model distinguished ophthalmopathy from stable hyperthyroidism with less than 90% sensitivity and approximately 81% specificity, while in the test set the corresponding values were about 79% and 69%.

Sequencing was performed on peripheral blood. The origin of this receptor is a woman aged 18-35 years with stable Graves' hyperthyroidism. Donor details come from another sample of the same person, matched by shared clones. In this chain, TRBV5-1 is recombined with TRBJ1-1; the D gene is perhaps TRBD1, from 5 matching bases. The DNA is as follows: TGCGCCAGCAGCTTGGAGGGGTGGACTGAAGCTTTCTTT. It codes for CASSLEGWTEAFF.